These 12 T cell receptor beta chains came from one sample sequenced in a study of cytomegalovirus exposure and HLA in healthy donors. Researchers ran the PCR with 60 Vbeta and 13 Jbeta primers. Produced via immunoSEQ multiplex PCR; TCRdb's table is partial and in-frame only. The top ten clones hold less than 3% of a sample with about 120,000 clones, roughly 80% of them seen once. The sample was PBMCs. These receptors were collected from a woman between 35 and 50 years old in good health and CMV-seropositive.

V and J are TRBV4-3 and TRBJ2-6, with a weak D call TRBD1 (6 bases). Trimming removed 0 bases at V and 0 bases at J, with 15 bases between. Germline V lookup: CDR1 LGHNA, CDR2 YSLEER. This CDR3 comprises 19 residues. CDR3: CASSQDPLGASSGANVLTF. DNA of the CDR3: TGCGCCAGCAGCCAAGATCCCCTGGGGGCCAGCTCTGGGGCCAACGTCCTGACTTTC.

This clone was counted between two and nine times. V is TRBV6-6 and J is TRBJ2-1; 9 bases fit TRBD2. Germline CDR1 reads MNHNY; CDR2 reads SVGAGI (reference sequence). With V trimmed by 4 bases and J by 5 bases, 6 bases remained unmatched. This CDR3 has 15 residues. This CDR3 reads CASSSGTSRNNEQFF. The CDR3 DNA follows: TGTGCCAGCAGTTCCGGGACTAGCCGAAACAATGAGCAGTTCTTC.

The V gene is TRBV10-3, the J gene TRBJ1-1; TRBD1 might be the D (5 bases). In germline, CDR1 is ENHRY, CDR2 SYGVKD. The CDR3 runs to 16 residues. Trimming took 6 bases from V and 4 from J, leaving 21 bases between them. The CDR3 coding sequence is TGTGCCATCAGCGGAGGAGGGGTCAATGTACGCACTGAAGCTTTCTTT. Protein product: CAISGGGVNVRTEAFF.

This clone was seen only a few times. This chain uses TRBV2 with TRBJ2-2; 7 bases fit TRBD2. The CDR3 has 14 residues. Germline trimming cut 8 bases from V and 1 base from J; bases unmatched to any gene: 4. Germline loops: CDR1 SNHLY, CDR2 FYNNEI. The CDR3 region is CASQPGGNTGELFF. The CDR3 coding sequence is TGTGCCAGCCAACCGGGGGGGAACACCGGGGAGCTGTTTTTT.

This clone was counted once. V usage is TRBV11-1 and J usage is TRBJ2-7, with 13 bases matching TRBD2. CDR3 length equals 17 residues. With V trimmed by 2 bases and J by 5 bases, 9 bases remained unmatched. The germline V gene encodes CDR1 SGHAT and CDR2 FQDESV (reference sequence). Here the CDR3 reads CASSLPQGLAGDHEQYF. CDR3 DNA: TGTGCCAGCAGCTTACCACAAGGACTAGCGGGAGACCACGAGCAGTACTTC.

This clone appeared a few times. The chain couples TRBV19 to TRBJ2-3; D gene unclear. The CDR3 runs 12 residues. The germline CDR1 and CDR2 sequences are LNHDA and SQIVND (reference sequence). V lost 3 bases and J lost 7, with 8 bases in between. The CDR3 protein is CASSIGANTQYF. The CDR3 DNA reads TGTGCCAGTAGTATCGGTGCGAATACGCAGTATTTT.

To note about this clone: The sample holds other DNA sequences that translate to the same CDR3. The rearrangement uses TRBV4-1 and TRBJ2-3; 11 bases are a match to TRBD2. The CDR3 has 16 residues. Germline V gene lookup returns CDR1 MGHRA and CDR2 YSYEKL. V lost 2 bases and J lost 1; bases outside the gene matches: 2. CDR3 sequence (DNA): TGCGCCAGCAGCCAACTAGCGGGAGGAGGCACAGATACGCAGTATTTT. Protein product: CASSQLAGGGTDTQYF.

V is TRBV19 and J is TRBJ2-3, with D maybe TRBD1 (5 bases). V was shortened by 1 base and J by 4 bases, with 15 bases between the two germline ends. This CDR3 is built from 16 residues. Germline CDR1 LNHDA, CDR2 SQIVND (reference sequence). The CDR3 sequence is CASSIVGSGKADTQYF. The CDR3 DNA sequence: TGTGCCAGTAGTATAGTAGGGTCAGGGAAGGCAGATACGCAGTATTTT.

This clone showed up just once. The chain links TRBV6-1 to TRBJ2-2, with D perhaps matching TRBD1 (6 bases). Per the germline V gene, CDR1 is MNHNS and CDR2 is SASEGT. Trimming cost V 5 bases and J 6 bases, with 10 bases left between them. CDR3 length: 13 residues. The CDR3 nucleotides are TGTGCCAGCAGTAGCCCAGGGGCCGGGGAGCTGTTTTTT. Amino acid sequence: CASSSPGAGELFF.

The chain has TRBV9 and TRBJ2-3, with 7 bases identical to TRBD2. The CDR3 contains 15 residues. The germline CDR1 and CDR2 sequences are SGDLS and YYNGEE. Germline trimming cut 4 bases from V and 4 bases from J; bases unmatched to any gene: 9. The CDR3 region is CASSKRLARADTQYF. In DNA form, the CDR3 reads TGTGCCAGCAGCAAAAGACTAGCCCGTGCAGATACGCAGTATTTT.

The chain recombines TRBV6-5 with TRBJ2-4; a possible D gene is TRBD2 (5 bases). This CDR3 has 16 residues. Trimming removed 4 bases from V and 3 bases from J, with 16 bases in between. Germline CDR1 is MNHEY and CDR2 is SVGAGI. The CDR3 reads CASSSPADGGKNIQYF. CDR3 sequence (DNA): TGTGCCAGCAGTTCCCCAGCGGATGGTGGCAAAAACATTCAGTACTTC.

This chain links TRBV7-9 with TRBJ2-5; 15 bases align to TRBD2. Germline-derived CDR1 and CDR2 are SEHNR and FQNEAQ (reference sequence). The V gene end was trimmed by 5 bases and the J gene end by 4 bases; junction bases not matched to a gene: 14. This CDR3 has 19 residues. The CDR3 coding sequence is TGTGCCAGCAGCCCAGGACTAGCGGGAGGGCCAGGGCGGGGAGAGACCCAGTACTTC. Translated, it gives CASSPGLAGGPGRGETQYF. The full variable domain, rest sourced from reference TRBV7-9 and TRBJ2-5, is DTGVSQNPRHKITKRGQNVTFRCDPISEHNRLYWYRQTLGQGPEFLTYFQNEAQLEKSRLLSDRFSAERPKGSFSTLEIQRTEQGDSAMYLCASSPGLAGGPGRGETQYFGPGTRLLVL.